The sequence of this TCR beta chain was determined in a study of T cells after yellow fever vaccination. Turning to the study itself: Low-cell-number fractions were prepared with SMART-Seq v4 Ultra Low Input.

From germline, CDR1 is DFQATT and CDR2 SNEGSKA (reference sequence). V was clipped by 4 bases and J by 0 bases, with 7 bases between them. The CDR3 contains 14 residues. TCRdb used MiXCR to reprocess the 5' RACE reads, holding one entry per CDR3 protein. The sample records 110,000 or so distinct CDR3 sequences, roughly 7.9% being singletons. This clonotype was counted many times. This TCR came from a man aged 18 to 29 who received the YFV17D yellow fever vaccine. The rearrangement uses TRBV20-1 and TRBJ2-6; D is uncertain. The sample consisted of CD4+ T cells sorted from PBMCs, taken about 41 days after the first yellow fever vaccination. The CDR3 spells CSAIESSGANVLTF. CDR3 sequence (DNA): TGCAGTGCTATAGAAAGCTCTGGGGCCAACGTCCTGACTTTC.